The clone carrying this TCR beta chain was found once. No antigen is known for it. The record originates from a study of T cells in localized non-small cell lung cancer. General study findings and limits: Detection in adjacent lung was observed for a median about 56 of the top 100 tumor clones. Adjacent uninvolved lung had the highest clonality, suggesting focused antigen responses.

Sequencing was performed with immunoSEQ multiplex PCR; in TCRdb, only in-frame clones are kept and a portion is missing. The table has 20,000 to 30,000 clones, 86% seen once. The germline V and J ends were trimmed by 5 bases and 0 bases, with 11 bases remaining between them. The length of the CDR3 is 14 residues. From germline, CDR1 is SGHTA and CDR2 FQGNSA. The material was peripheral blood, obtained before any cancer treatment. V gene TRBV7-2 combines with J gene TRBJ2-7; possibly TRBD1 for D (6 bases). This TCR came from a woman aged 40-69 years with stage I lung adenocarcinoma. This CDR3 reads CASSPQGLSYEQYF. In nucleotides, the CDR3 is TGTGCCAGCAGCCCACAGGGTCTCTCCTACGAGCAGTACTTC.